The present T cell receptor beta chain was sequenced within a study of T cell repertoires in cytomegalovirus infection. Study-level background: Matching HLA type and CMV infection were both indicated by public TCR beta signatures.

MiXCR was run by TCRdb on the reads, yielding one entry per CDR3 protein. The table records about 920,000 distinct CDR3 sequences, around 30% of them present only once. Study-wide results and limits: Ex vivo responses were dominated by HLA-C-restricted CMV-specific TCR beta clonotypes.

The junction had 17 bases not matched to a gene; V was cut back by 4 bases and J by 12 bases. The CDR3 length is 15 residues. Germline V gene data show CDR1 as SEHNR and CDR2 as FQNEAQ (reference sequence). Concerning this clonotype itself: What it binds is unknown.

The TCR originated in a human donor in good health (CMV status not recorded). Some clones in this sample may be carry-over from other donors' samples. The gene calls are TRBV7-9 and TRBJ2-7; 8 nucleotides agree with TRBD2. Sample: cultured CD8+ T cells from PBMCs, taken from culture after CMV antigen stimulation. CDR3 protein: CASSSTGLGLWPTYF. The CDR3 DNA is TGTGCCAGCAGCTCTACGGGACTAGGTCTCTGGCCTACGTACTTC.